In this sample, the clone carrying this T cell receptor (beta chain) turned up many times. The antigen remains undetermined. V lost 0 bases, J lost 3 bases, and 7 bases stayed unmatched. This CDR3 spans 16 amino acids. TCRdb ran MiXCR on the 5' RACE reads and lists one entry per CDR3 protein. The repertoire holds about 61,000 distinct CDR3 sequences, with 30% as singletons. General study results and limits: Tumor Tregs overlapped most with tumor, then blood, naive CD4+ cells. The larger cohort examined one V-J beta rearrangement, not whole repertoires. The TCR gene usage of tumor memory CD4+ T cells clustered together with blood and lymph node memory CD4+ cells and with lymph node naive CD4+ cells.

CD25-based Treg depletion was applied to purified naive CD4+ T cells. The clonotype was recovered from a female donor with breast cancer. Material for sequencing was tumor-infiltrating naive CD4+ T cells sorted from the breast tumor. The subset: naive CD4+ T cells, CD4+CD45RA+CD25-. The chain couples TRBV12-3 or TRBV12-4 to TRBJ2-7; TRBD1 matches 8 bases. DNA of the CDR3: TGTGCCAGCAGTTTAGCCCCCGGGACAGGCCTCTACGAGCAGTACTTC. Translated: CASSLAPGTGLYEQYF.